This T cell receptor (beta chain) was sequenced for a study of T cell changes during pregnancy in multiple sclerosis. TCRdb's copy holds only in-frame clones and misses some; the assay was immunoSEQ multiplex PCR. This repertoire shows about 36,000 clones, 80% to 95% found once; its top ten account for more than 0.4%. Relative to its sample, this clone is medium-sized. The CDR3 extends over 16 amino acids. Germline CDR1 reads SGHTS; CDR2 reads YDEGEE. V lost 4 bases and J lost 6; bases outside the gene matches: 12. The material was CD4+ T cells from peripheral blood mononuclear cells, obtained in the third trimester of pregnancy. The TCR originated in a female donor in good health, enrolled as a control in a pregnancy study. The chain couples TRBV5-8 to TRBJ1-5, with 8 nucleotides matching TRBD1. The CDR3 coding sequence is TGTGCCAGCAGCCGTCTTTCCGGACAGGGCGGTCAGCCCCAGCATTTT. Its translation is CASSRLSGQGGQPQHF.